Listed below are T cell receptor beta chains from one sample, sequenced in a study of T cells in Graves' hyperthyroidism and ophthalmopathy. TCRdb used MiXCR to reprocess the multiplex PCR reads, holding one entry per CDR3 protein. The table lists roughly 700,000 distinct CDR3 sequences, 17% of them singletons. Sequenced material: blood. These receptor sequences come from a man aged 50 to 60 with Graves' hyperthyroidism. CDR3s include the opening cysteine and the closing phenylalanine or tryptophan. The order of the fields is V gene, D gene, CDR3 length, J gene, clone size, CDR3 protein, CDR3 DNA. The D gene is left open where the match is weak. Expanded clones get a size class; other rows say once, few or many, or leave the size out.

v_call: TRBV7-9
d_call: .
cdr3_length: 13
j_call: TRBJ2-7
clone_size: few
cdr3_aa: CASSLEPPYEQYF
cdr3_nt: TGTGCCAGCAGCTTAGAGCCACCTTACGAGCAGTACTTC

v_call: TRBV3-1
d_call: .
cdr3_length: 14
j_call: TRBJ2-2
clone_size: many
cdr3_aa: CASSQRGGPGELFF
cdr3_nt: TGTGCCAGCAGCCAGAGAGGGGGGCCCGGGGAGCTGTTTTTT

v_call: TRBV20-1
d_call: TRBD1
cdr3_length: 16
j_call: TRBJ2-1
clone_size: many
cdr3_aa: CSADKFAGTADNEQFF
cdr3_nt: TGCAGTGCTGACAAATTTGCAGGGACAGCGGACAATGAGCAGTTCTTC

v_call: TRBV20-1
d_call: TRBD2
cdr3_length: 17
j_call: TRBJ2-5
clone_size: few
cdr3_aa: CSARGVRTSGDQETQYF
cdr3_nt: TGCAGTGCTAGAGGGGTCAGGACTAGCGGGGATCAAGAGACCCAGTACTTC

v_call: TRBV12-3/TRBV12-4
d_call: TRBD2
cdr3_length: 15
j_call: TRBJ2-1
clone_size: .
cdr3_aa: CASTPTSGMYNEQFF
cdr3_nt: TGTGCCAGCACTCCGACTAGCGGGATGTACAATGAGCAGTTCTTC

v_call: TRBV7-2
d_call: .
cdr3_length: 14
j_call: TRBJ2-1
clone_size: .
cdr3_aa: CASSLERGMGRWFF
cdr3_nt: TGTGCCAGCAGCTTAGAACGTGGTATGGGACGCTGGTTCTTC

v_call: TRBV28
d_call: .
cdr3_length: 12
j_call: TRBJ2-1
clone_size: many
cdr3_aa: CASRDYIAEQFF
cdr3_nt: TGTGCCAGCAGGGACTACATTGCTGAGCAGTTCTTC

v_call: TRBV12-3/TRBV12-4
d_call: .
cdr3_length: 15
j_call: TRBJ2-2
clone_size: many
cdr3_aa: CASSSRRLNTGELFF
cdr3_nt: TGTGCCAGCAGTTCCCGAAGGCTTAACACCGGGGAGCTGTTTTTT

v_call: TRBV7-2
d_call: .
cdr3_length: 14
j_call: TRBJ1-6
clone_size: .
cdr3_aa: CASRFQSTGSPLHF
cdr3_nt: TGTGCCAGCAGATTCCAATCTACAGGTTCACCCCTCCACTTT

v_call: TRBV11-2
d_call: .
cdr3_length: 14
j_call: TRBJ1-5
clone_size: .
cdr3_aa: CASSRNRDNQPQHF
cdr3_nt: TGTGCCAGTAGTAGGAACAGGGACAATCAGCCCCAGCATTTT

v_call: TRBV24-1
d_call: .
cdr3_length: 11
j_call: TRBJ2-3
clone_size: .
cdr3_aa: CATSWADTQYF
cdr3_nt: TGTGCCACCTCTTGGGCAGATACGCAGTATTTT

v_call: TRBV12-3/TRBV12-4
d_call: .
cdr3_length: 15
j_call: TRBJ2-7
clone_size: many
cdr3_aa: CASSPTGGGRYEQYF
cdr3_nt: TGTGCCAGCAGTCCTACAGGGGGGGGACGCTACGAGCAGTACTTC

v_call: TRBV27
d_call: .
cdr3_length: 13
j_call: TRBJ1-4
clone_size: .
cdr3_aa: CASRGFYNEKLFF
cdr3_nt: TGTGCCAGCAGGGGTTTTTATAATGAAAAACTGTTTTTT

v_call: TRBV19
d_call: TRBD1
cdr3_length: 15
j_call: TRBJ2-2
clone_size: .
cdr3_aa: CASNPRDRLTGELFF
cdr3_nt: TGTGCCAGTAACCCCCGGGACAGACTCACCGGGGAGCTGTTTTTT

v_call: TRBV20-1
d_call: TRBD1
cdr3_length: 14
j_call: TRBJ2-2
clone_size: many
cdr3_aa: CSAPADRAVGELFF
cdr3_nt: TGCAGTGCTCCTGCGGACAGGGCTGTCGGGGAGCTGTTTTTT

v_call: TRBV2
d_call: TRBD1
cdr3_length: 15
j_call: TRBJ2-7
clone_size: .
cdr3_aa: CASSETQDRTYEQYF
cdr3_nt: TGTGCCAGCAGTGAAACACAGGACAGGACCTACGAGCAGTACTTC

v_call: TRBV20-1
d_call: TRBD1
cdr3_length: 17
j_call: TRBJ1-6
clone_size: .
cdr3_aa: CSARDSPGQGARSPLHF
cdr3_nt: TGCAGTGCTAGAGACTCTCCGGGACAGGGGGCGCGATCACCCCTCCACTTT

v_call: TRBV29-1
d_call: TRBD1
cdr3_length: 14
j_call: TRBJ2-7
clone_size: few
cdr3_aa: CSVVRDRASYEQYF
cdr3_nt: TGCAGCGTCGTCCGGGACAGGGCTTCCTACGAGCAGTACTTC

v_call: TRBV9
d_call: .
cdr3_length: 17
j_call: TRBJ2-2
clone_size: few
cdr3_aa: CASSEGVGTGTTGELFF
cdr3_nt: TGTGCCAGCAGCGAGGGGGTAGGGACGGGAACAACCGGGGAGCTGTTTTTT

v_call: TRBV29-1
d_call: .
cdr3_length: 14
j_call: TRBJ2-6
clone_size: .
cdr3_aa: CSVDGGSGANVLTF
cdr3_nt: TGCAGCGTTGATGGGGGGAGTGGGGCCAACGTCCTGACTTTC

v_call: TRBV7-9
d_call: .
cdr3_length: 14
j_call: TRBJ2-3
clone_size: .
cdr3_aa: CASGRLQSTDTQYF
cdr3_nt: TGTGCCAGCGGAAGGCTACAGAGCACAGATACGCAGTATTTT

v_call: TRBV27
d_call: .
cdr3_length: 15
j_call: TRBJ2-1
clone_size: .
cdr3_aa: CASSLAGASYDEQFF
cdr3_nt: TGTGCCAGCAGTTTAGCGGGGGCCTCCTACGATGAGCAGTTCTTC

v_call: TRBV7-2
d_call: .
cdr3_length: 17
j_call: TRBJ2-6
clone_size: few
cdr3_aa: CASKPSFGDSGANVLTF
cdr3_nt: TGTGCCAGCAAGCCATCGTTCGGAGACTCTGGGGCCAACGTCCTGACTTTC

v_call: TRBV12-3/TRBV12-4
d_call: TRBD1
cdr3_length: 14
j_call: TRBJ2-7
clone_size: many
cdr3_aa: CASSTAATGSEQYF
cdr3_nt: TGTGCCAGCTCAACCGCTGCGACAGGGTCCGAGCAGTACTTC

v_call: TRBV20-1
d_call: TRBD1
cdr3_length: 15
j_call: TRBJ1-5
clone_size: .
cdr3_aa: CSARTQGVSNQPQHF
cdr3_nt: TGCAGTGCTAGAACACAGGGGGTGAGCAATCAGCCCCAGCATTTT

v_call: TRBV7-3
d_call: TRBD2
cdr3_length: 17
j_call: TRBJ2-7
clone_size: many
cdr3_aa: CASSLGTSGRMAYEQYF
cdr3_nt: TGTGCCAGCAGCCTTGGGACTAGCGGGAGGATGGCCTACGAGCAGTACTTC

v_call: TRBV24-1
d_call: TRBD2
cdr3_length: 17
j_call: TRBJ2-1
clone_size: few
cdr3_aa: CATSGGTSGSNYNEQFF
cdr3_nt: TGTGCCACCAGTGGCGGGACTAGCGGTAGTAATTACAATGAGCAGTTCTTC

v_call: TRBV6-1
d_call: .
cdr3_length: 15
j_call: TRBJ2-5
clone_size: many
cdr3_aa: CASSAGGRRQETQYF
cdr3_nt: TGTGCCAGCAGCGCCGGGGGTCGTCGGCAAGAGACCCAGTACTTC

v_call: TRBV28
d_call: .
cdr3_length: 16
j_call: TRBJ1-5
clone_size: .
cdr3_aa: CASSLTRGTGNQPQHF
cdr3_nt: TGTGCCAGCAGTTTAACGAGAGGGACTGGCAATCAGCCCCAGCATTTT

v_call: TRBV11-2
d_call: TRBD1
cdr3_length: 14
j_call: TRBJ1-2
clone_size: many
cdr3_aa: CASSRDRINYGYTF
cdr3_nt: TGTGCCAGCAGCAGGGACAGGATCAACTATGGCTACACCTTC

v_call: TRBV20-1
d_call: TRBD2
cdr3_length: 12
j_call: TRBJ2-5
clone_size: .
cdr3_aa: CSAQLAGETQYF
cdr3_nt: TGCAGTGCCCAACTAGCGGGAGAGACCCAGTACTTC

v_call: TRBV10-3
d_call: TRBD1
cdr3_length: 18
j_call: TRBJ2-2
clone_size: many
cdr3_aa: CAISPTGQGAANGGELFF
cdr3_nt: TGTGCCATCAGCCCTACCGGGCAGGGGGCAGCGAACGGCGGGGAGCTGTTTTTT

v_call: TRBV5-5
d_call: .
cdr3_length: 14
j_call: TRBJ1-2
clone_size: many
cdr3_aa: CASRGQMANYGYTF
cdr3_nt: TGTGCCAGCAGAGGGCAGATGGCTAACTATGGCTACACCTTC

v_call: TRBV7-9
d_call: .
cdr3_length: 14
j_call: TRBJ2-7
clone_size: few
cdr3_aa: CASSPPGLPREQYF
cdr3_nt: TGTGCCAGCAGCCCCCCGGGCCTTCCGAGAGAGCAGTACTTC

v_call: TRBV30
d_call: .
cdr3_length: 11
j_call: TRBJ1-4
clone_size: many
cdr3_aa: CAWSMDEKLFF
cdr3_nt: TGTGCCTGGAGTATGGATGAAAAACTGTTTTTT

v_call: TRBV20-1
d_call: TRBD2
cdr3_length: 17
j_call: TRBJ2-3
clone_size: many
cdr3_aa: CSARGTSGRYRTDTQYF
cdr3_nt: TGCAGTGCTAGGGGGACTAGCGGGAGATACCGCACAGATACGCAGTATTTT

v_call: TRBV9
d_call: TRBD1
cdr3_length: 15
j_call: TRBJ2-7
clone_size: .
cdr3_aa: CASSVGTGSTYEQYF
cdr3_nt: TGTGCCAGCAGCGTAGGGACAGGGTCTACCTACGAGCAGTACTTC

v_call: TRBV24-1
d_call: .
cdr3_length: 13
j_call: TRBJ2-1
clone_size: many
cdr3_aa: CATSGVSYNEQFF
cdr3_nt: TGTGCCACCTCAGGGGTCTCCTACAATGAGCAGTTCTTC

v_call: TRBV7-2
d_call: TRBD2
cdr3_length: 15
j_call: TRBJ2-2
clone_size: few
cdr3_aa: CASSLKRESTGELFF
cdr3_nt: TGTGCCAGCAGCTTAAAGCGGGAGAGCACCGGGGAGCTGTTTTTT

v_call: TRBV29-1
d_call: .
cdr3_length: 13
j_call: TRBJ1-3
clone_size: few
cdr3_aa: CSVGVITGNTIYF
cdr3_nt: TGCAGCGTTGGGGTAATCACTGGAAACACCATATATTTT

v_call: TRBV9
d_call: .
cdr3_length: 13
j_call: TRBJ2-1
clone_size: .
cdr3_aa: CASSLPNTYEQFF
cdr3_nt: TGTGCCAGCAGCCTCCCAAACACCTATGAGCAGTTCTTC

v_call: TRBV6-1
d_call: .
cdr3_length: 15
j_call: TRBJ2-1
clone_size: few
cdr3_aa: CASRSTASRYNEQFF
cdr3_nt: TGTGCCAGCAGATCCACCGCTTCAAGGTACAATGAGCAGTTCTTC

v_call: TRBV12-3/TRBV12-4
d_call: TRBD1
cdr3_length: 15
j_call: TRBJ2-7
clone_size: many
cdr3_aa: CASSTDPGTVYEQYF
cdr3_nt: TGTGCCAGCAGTACAGACCCAGGGACAGTCTACGAGCAGTACTTC

v_call: TRBV27
d_call: TRBD2
cdr3_length: 14
j_call: TRBJ2-1
clone_size: many
cdr3_aa: CASSFGLAGVEQFF
cdr3_nt: TGTGCCAGCAGTTTTGGGCTAGCGGGAGTTGAGCAGTTCTTC

v_call: TRBV9
d_call: .
cdr3_length: 13
j_call: TRBJ2-1
clone_size: .
cdr3_aa: CASSVATLNEQFF
cdr3_nt: TGTGCCAGCAGCGTAGCAACCCTCAATGAGCAGTTCTTC